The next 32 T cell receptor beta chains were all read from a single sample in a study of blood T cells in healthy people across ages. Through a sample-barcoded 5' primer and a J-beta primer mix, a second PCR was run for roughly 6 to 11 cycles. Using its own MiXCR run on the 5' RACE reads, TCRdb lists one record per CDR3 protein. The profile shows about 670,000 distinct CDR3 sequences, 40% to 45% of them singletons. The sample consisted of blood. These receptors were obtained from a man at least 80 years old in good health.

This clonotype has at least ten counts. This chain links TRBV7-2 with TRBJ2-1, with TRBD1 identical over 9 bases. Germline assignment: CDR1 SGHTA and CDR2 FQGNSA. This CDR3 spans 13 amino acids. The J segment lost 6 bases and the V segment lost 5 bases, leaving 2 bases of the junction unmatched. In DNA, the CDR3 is TGTGCCAGCAGCCGGGACAGGGTCAATGAGCAGTTCTTC. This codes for CASSRDRVNEQFF.

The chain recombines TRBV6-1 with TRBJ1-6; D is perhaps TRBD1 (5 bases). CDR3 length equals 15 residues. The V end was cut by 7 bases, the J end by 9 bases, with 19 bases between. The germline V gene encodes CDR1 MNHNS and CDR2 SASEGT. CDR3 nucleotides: TGTGCCAGCAAGGCTAGCCAGGGTCGGAGTTCACCCCTCCACTTT. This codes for CASKASQGRSSPLHF.

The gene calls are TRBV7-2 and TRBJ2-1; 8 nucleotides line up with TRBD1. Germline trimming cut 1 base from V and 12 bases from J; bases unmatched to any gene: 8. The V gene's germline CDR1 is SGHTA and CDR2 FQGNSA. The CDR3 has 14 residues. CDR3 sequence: CASSLVQGATRQFF. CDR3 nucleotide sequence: TGTGCCAGCAGCTTAGTCCAGGGGGCTACCCGGCAGTTCTTC. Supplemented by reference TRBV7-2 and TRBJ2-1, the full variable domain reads GAGVSQSPSNKVTEKGKDVELRCDPISGHTALYWYRQSLGQGLEFLIYFQGNSAPDKSGLPSDRFSAERTGGSVSTLTIQRTQQEDSAVYLCASSLVQGATRQFFGPGTRLTVL.

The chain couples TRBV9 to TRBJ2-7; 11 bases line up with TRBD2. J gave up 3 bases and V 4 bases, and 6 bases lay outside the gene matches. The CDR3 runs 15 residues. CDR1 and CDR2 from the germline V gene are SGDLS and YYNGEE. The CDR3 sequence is CASSPTSGGNYEQYF. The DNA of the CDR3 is TGTGCCAGCAGCCCAACTAGCGGGGGAAACTACGAGCAGTACTTC. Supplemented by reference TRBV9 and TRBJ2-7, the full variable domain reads DSGVTQTPKHLITATGQRVTLRCSPRSGDLSVYWYQQSLDQGLQFLIQYYNGEERAKGNILERFSAQQFPDLHSELNLSSLELGDSALYFCASSPTSGGNYEQYFGPGTRLTVT.

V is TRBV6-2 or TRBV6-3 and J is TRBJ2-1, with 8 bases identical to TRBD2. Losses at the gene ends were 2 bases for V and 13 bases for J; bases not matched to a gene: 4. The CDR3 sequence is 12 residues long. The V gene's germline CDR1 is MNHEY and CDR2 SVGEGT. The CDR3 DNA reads TGTGCCAGCAGTTACGCCGGGGGGGTTCAGTTCTTC. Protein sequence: CASSYAGGVQFF.

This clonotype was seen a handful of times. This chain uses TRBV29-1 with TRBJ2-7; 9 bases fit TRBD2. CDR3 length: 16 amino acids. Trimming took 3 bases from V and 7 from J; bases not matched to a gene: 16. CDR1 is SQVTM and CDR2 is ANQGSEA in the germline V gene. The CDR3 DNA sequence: TGCAGCGTTGATCTGACTCAAGCGGGGGGTAACAATGAGCAGTACTTC. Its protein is CSVDLTQAGGNNEQYF.

CDR3 DNA: TGTGCCAGCAGCTTAGCTCAAGTCTGGGTCTACGAGCAGTACTTC. Translation gives CASSLAQVWVYEQYF. The chain combines TRBV7-8 with TRBJ2-7; D remains ambiguous. V dropped 0 bases and J dropped 3 bases, with 12 bases sitting between them. This CDR3 is built from 15 residues. Germline V CDR1 and CDR2: SGHVS, FQNEAQ.

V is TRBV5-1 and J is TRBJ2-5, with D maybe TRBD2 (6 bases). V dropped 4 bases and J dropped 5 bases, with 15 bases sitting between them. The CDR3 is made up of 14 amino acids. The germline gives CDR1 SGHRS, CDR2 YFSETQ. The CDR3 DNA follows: TGCGCCAGCAGCGGGGCTTCGGGAGCTGAGACCCAGTACTTC. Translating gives CASSGASGAETQYF.

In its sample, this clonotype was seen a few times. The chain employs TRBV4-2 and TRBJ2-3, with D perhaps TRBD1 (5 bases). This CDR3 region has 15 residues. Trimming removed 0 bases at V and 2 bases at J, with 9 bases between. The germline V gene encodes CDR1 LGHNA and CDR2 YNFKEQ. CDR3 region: CASSQDGQHTDTQYF. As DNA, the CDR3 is TGTGCCAGCAGCCAAGATGGACAACACACAGATACGCAGTATTTT.

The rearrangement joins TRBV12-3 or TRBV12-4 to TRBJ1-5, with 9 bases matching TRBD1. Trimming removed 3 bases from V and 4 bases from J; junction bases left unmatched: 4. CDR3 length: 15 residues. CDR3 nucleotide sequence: TGTGCCAGCAGTTTTCTGGGACAGGGAAATCAGCCCCAGCATTTT. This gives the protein CASSFLGQGNQPQHF.

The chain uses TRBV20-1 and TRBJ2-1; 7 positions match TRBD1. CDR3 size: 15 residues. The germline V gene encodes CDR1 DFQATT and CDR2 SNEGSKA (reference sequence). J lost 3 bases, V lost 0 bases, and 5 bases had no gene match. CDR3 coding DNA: TGCAGTGCTAGAGATGGGGACAGACGCTACAATGAGCAGTTCTTC. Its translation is CSARDGDRRYNEQFF.

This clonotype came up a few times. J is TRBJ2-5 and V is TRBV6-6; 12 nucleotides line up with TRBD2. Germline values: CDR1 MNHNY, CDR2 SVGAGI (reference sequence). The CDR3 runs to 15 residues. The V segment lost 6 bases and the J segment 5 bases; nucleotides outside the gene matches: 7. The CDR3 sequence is CASSRRLAGVETQYF. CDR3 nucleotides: TGTGCCAGCAGCCGCCGACTAGCGGGGGTTGAGACCCAGTACTTC.

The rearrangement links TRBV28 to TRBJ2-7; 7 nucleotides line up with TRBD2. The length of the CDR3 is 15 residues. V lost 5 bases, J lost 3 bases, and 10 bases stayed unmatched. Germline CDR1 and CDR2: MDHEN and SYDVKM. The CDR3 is CASSPSRGGHYEQYF. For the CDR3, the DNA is TGTGCCAGCAGTCCCTCCCGGGGAGGGCACTACGAGCAGTACTTC.

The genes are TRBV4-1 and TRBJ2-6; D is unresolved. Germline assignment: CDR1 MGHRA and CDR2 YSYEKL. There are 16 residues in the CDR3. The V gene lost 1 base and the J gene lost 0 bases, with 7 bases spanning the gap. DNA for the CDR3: TGCGCCAGCAGCCAAGGACAAGGCTCTGGGGCCAACGTCCTGACTTTC. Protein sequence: CASSQGQGSGANVLTF.

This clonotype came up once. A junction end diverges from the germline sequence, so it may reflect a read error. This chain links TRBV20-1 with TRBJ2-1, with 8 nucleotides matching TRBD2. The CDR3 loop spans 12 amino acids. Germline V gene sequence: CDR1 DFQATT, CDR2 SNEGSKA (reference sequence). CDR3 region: CSGEGVGNEQFF. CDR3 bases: TGTAGCGGGGAGGGGGTTGGGAACGAGCAGTTCTTC.

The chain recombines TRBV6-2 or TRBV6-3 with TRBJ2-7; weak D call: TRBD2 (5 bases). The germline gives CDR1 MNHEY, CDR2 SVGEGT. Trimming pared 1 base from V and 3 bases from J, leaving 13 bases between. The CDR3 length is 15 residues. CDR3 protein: CASSYWLANNYEQYF. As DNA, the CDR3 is TGTGCCAGCAGTTACTGGCTAGCTAACAACTACGAGCAGTACTTC.

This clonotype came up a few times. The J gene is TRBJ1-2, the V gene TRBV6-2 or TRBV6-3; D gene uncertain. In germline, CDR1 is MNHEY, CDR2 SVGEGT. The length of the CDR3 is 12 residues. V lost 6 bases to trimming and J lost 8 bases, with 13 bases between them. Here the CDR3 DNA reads TGTGCCAGCAGCAAGGACGTCGCGGGCTACACCTTC. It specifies CASSKDVAGYTF.

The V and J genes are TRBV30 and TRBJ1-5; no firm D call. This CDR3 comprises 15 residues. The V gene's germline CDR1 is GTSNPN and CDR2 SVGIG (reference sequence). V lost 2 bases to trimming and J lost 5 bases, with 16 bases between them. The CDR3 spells CAWSSVGRPDQPQHF. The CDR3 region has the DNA TGTGCCTGGAGTTCCGTTGGCAGGCCGGATCAGCCCCAGCATTTT. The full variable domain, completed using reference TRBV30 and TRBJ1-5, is SQTIHQWPATLVQPVGSPLSLECTVEGTSNPNLYWYRQAAGRGLQLLFYSVGIGQISSEVPQNLSASRPQDRQFILSSKKLLLSDSGFYLCAWSSVGRPDQPQHFGDGTRLSIL.

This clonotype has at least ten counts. The CDR3 nucleotides are TGTGCCAGCAGCTTGGGGGACATCACAGATACGCAGTATTTT. Translation: CASSLGDITDTQYF. The V call is TRBV5-6, the J call TRBJ2-3; D may be TRBD1 (6 bases). The V gene lost 0 bases and the J gene lost 2 bases, with 7 bases spanning the gap. Per germline, CDR1 SGHDT and CDR2 YYEEEE. This CDR3 spans 14 amino acids.

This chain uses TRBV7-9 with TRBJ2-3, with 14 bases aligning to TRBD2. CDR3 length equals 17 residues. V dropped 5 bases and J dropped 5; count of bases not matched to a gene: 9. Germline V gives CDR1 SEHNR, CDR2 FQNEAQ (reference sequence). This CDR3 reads CASSHTGTSGRVDTQYF. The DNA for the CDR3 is TGTGCCAGCAGCCATACAGGGACTAGCGGGAGAGTAGATACGCAGTATTTT.

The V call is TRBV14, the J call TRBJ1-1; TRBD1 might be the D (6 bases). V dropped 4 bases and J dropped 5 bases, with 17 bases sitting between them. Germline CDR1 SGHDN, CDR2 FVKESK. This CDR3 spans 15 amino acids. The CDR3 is CASSLQGRSLTEAFF. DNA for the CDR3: TGTGCCAGCAGCCTACAGGGCCGGAGTCTTACTGAAGCTTTCTTT. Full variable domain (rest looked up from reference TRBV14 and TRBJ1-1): EAGVTQFPSHSVIEKGQTVTLRCDPISGHDNLYWYRRVMGKEIKFLLHFVKESKQDESGMPNNRFLAERTGGTYSTLKVQPAELEDSGVYFCASSLQGRSLTEAFFGQGTRLTVV.

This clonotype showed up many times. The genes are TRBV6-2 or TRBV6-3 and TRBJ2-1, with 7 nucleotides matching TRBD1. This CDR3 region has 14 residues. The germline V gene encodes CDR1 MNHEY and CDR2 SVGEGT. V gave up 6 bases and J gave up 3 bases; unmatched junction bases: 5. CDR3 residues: CASRPRQGYNEQFF. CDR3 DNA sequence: TGTGCCAGCAGGCCACGACAGGGCTACAATGAGCAGTTCTTC.

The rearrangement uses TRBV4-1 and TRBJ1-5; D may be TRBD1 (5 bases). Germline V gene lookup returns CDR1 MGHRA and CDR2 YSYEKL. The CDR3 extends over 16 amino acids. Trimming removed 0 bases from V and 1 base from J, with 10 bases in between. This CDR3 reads CASSQDAGGSNQPQHF. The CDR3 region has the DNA TGCGCCAGCAGCCAAGACGCGGGGGGAAGCAATCAGCCCCAGCATTTT.

The CDR3 coding sequence is TGTGCCAGCAGCACACGGACAGGGGGCTATGTTTTGTACAATGAGCAGTTCTTC. As protein: CASSTRTGGYVLYNEQFF. The V call is TRBV7-2, the J call TRBJ2-1; TRBD1 matches at 11 bases. The CDR3 contains 18 residues. The germline gives CDR1 SGHTA, CDR2 FQGNSA. The trim removed 5 bases at V and 4 bases at J, leaving 13 bases unmatched.

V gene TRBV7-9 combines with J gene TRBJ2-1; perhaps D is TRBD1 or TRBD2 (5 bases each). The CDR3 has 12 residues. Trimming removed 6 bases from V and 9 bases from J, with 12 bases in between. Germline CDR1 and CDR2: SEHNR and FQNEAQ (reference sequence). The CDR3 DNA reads TGTGCCAGCAGGACCTCTGGGGGTGAGCAGTTCTTC. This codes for CASRTSGGEQFF.

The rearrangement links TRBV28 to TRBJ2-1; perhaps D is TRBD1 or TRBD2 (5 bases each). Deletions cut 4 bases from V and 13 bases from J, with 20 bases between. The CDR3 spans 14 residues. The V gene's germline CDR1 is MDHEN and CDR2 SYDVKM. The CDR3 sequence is CASSSGGSERIQFF. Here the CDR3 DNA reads TGTGCCAGCAGTTCTGGGGGTAGCGAGAGGATACAGTTCTTC.

DNA for the CDR3: TGCAGCGTTGATCGCTCTCGCAATGAGCAGTTCTTC. This translates into CSVDRSRNEQFF. This chain uses TRBV29-1 with TRBJ2-1, with D unclear. V lost 3 bases, J lost 6 bases, and 9 bases lay in between. The CDR3 has 12 amino acids. Germline V lookup: CDR1 SQVTM, CDR2 ANQGSEA.

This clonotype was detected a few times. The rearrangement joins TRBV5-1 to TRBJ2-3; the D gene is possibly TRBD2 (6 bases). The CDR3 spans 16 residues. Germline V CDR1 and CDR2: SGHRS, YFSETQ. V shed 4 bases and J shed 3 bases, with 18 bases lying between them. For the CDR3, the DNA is TGCGCCAGCAGCCGGACCGGGACTCCTTCAACAGATACGCAGTATTTT. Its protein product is CASSRTGTPSTDTQYF.

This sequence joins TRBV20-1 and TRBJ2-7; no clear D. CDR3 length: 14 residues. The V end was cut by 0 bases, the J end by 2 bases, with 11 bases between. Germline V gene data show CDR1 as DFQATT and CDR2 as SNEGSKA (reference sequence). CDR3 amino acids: CSARDRLETYEQYF. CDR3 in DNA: TGCAGTGCTAGAGATCGACTCGAAACCTACGAGCAGTACTTC.

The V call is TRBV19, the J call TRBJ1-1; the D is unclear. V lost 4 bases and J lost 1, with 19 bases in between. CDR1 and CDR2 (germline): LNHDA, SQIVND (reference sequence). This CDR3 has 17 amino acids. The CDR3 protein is CASSTGGSLTRNTEAFF. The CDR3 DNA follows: TGTGCCAGTAGTACCGGAGGGTCCCTAACGAGGAACACTGAAGCTTTCTTT.

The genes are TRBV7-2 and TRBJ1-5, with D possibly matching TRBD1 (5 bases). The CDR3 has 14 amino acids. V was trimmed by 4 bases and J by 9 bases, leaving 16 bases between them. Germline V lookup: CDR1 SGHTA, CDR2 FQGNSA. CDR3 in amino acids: CASSSGPQVGPQHF. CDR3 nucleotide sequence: TGTGCCAGCAGCTCGGGACCCCAGGTCGGGCCCCAGCATTTT. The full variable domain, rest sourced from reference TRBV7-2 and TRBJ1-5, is GAGVSQSPSNKVTEKGKDVELRCDPISGHTALYWYRQSLGQGLEFLIYFQGNSAPDKSGLPSDRFSAERTGGSVSTLTIQRTQQEDSAVYLCASSSGPQVGPQHFGDGTRLSIL.

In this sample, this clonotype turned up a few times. The CDR3 reads CSARLATSTDTQYF. The CDR3, as DNA: TGCAGTGCTCGACTAGCGACTAGCACAGATACGCAGTATTTT. The V gene is TRBV20-1, the J gene TRBJ2-3, with 8 bases fitting TRBD2. The length of the CDR3 is 14 residues. The V and J ends lost 5 bases and 0 bases, in that order; junction bases with no gene match: 4. The germline gives CDR1 DFQATT, CDR2 SNEGSKA (reference sequence).